Each of the 8 T cell receptor beta chains below was sequenced from the same sample in a study of blood T cell repertoires in COVID-19. The data were produced by immunoSEQ multiplex PCR, yet TCRdb's version contains in-frame clones alone and is incomplete. The data show about 70,000 clones, with around nine tenths seen just once and roughly a tenth held by the top ten. Sequencing used peripheral blood. Receptors originate from a woman younger than 30 with acute or convalescent COVID-19.

The chain links TRBV11-2 to TRBJ1-6; TRBD1 matches at 9 bases. This CDR3 comprises 14 residues. V was pared by 5 bases and J by 10 bases, with 6 bases of the junction left unmatched. CDR1 and CDR2 from the germline V gene are SGHAT and FQNNGV. The CDR3 sequence: CASSLGQGNSPLHF. CDR3 sequence (DNA): TGTGCCAGCAGCCTAGGACAGGGGAACTCACCCCTCCACTTT. The whole variable domain, remainder taken from reference TRBV11-2 and TRBJ1-6, is EAGVAQSPRYKIIEKRQSVAFWCNPISGHATLYWYQQILGQGPKLLIQFQNNGVVDDSQLPKDRFSAERLKGVDSTLKIQPAKLEDSAVYLCASSLGQGNSPLHFGNGTRLTVT.

This clone came up a few times. The rearrangement joins TRBV7-2 to TRBJ1-1, with 7 bases aligning to TRBD1. The CDR3 has 14 residues. Germline values: CDR1 SGHTA, CDR2 FQGNSA. Trimming removed 5 bases from V and 10 bases from J; junction bases left unmatched: 13. The CDR3 loop is CASSPYEGQRGAFF. The CDR3 DNA is TGTGCCAGCAGCCCCTACGAGGGACAGAGAGGAGCTTTCTTT.

V is TRBV18 and J is TRBJ2-1; 11 bases line up with TRBD1. Germline V CDR1 and CDR2: KGHSH, LQKENI. Trimming at V came to 3 bases and at J to 9 bases, leaving 7 bases not matched to a gene. The length of the CDR3 is 15 residues. The CDR3 region is CASSPGTGGLSEQFF. CDR3 sequence (DNA): TGTGCCAGCTCACCCGGGACAGGGGGACTTAGTGAGCAGTTCTTC.

The rearrangement uses TRBV18 and TRBJ2-1, with TRBD1 identical over 7 bases. V shed 3 bases and J 6 bases; nucleotides not matched to a gene: 8. The CDR3 consists of 15 residues. Germline assignment: CDR1 KGHSH and CDR2 LQKENI. CDR3 bases: TGTGCCAGCTCACCTTCCGGGACAGTCTTCAATGAGCAGTTCTTC. Translation gives CASSPSGTVFNEQFF.

This clone was detected once. The chain has TRBV5-1 and TRBJ2-1; D ambiguous. V dropped 3 bases and J dropped 2 bases, with 12 bases sitting between them. This CDR3 region has 15 residues. Germline loops: CDR1 SGHRS, CDR2 YFSETQ. The CDR3 DNA reads as TGCGCCAGCAGCTCCGGCCGTGCGGCCTACAATGAGCAGTTCTTC. Protein: CASSSGRAAYNEQFF.

V is TRBV4-1 and J is TRBJ2-1; 9 nucleotides match TRBD1. CDR3 length: 13 residues. V lost 1 base to trimming and J lost 15 bases; unmatched junction nucleotides: 7. CDR1 and CDR2 from the germline V gene are MGHRA and YSYEKL. The CDR3 is CASSQVTGTGSFF. The CDR3, as DNA: TGCGCCAGCAGCCAAGTCACCGGGACAGGGTCGTTCTTC.

The gene calls are TRBV5-6 and TRBJ2-2; TRBD1 aligns across 9 bases. Per germline, CDR1 SGHDT and CDR2 YYEEEE. Trimming cost V 3 bases and J 6 bases; bases outside gene matches: 6. The length of the CDR3 is 15 residues. CDR3 coding DNA: TGTGCCAGCAGCTCCGGACAGGGGAGGGCCGGGGAGCTGTTTTTT. It is translated as CASSSGQGRAGELFF. Drawing the rest from reference TRBV5-6 and TRBJ2-2, the complete variable domain is DAGVTQSPTHLIKTRGQQVTLRCSPKSGHDTVSWYQQALGQGPQFIFQYYEEEERQRGNFPDRFSGHQFPNYSSELNVNALLLGDSALYLCASSSGQGRAGELFFGEGSRLTVL.

This chain connects TRBV18 to TRBJ2-1; D possibly corresponds to TRBD1 (5 bases). Germline V gene sequence: CDR1 KGHSH, CDR2 LQKENI. Trimming shortened V by 0 bases and J by 9 bases, and 12 bases separated the two germline ends. This CDR3 region has 14 residues. Here the CDR3 reads CASSPPTAEREQFF. The CDR3 nucleotides read TGTGCCAGCTCACCACCGACAGCCGAGCGTGAGCAGTTCTTC.